Listed below are T cell receptor beta chains from one sample, sequenced in a study of blood T cell repertoires in COVID-19. The method was immunoSEQ multiplex PCR; TCRdb's version includes in-frame clones alone and lacks a portion of them. The profile shows under 350,000 clones, 75% to 90% of them singletons. Sequenced material: peripheral blood. All receptors come from a man aged 50 to 60 with acute or convalescent COVID-19. Each CDR3 is given with its conserved first and last residue. Fields, in order: V gene, clone size, D gene, J gene, CDR3 DNA, CDR3 protein. The D gene is left open where the match is weak. The size field is filled for only some rows; it gives once, few, many or a size class.

V gene: TRBV10-3
clone size: once
D gene: TRBD1
J gene: TRBJ2-5
CDR3 DNA: TGTGCCATCAGTGGGACAGGGGGCAGTATCGGAGAGACCCAGTACTTC
CDR3 protein: CAISGTGGSIGETQYF

V gene: TRBV15
clone size: .
D gene: .
J gene: TRBJ1-1
CDR3 DNA: TGTGCCACGGCGAGGATAGAGGACACTGAAGCTTTCTTT
CDR3 protein: CATARIEDTEAFF

V gene: TRBV27
clone size: .
D gene: .
J gene: TRBJ1-5
CDR3 DNA: TGTGCCAGCAGTACTAGAGAAGGGCAGGCGAGCAATCAGCCCCAGCATTTT
CDR3 protein: CASSTREGQASNQPQHF

V gene: TRBV5-1
clone size: .
D gene: TRBD1
J gene: TRBJ2-7
CDR3 DNA: TGCGCCAGCAGCGGGGGACAGTTCTACGAGCAGTACTTC
CDR3 protein: CASSGGQFYEQYF

V gene: TRBV5-4
clone size: .
D gene: .
J gene: TRBJ1-2
CDR3 DNA: TGTGCCAGCAGCATAACGGGAGGCCTTTTCTATGGCTACACCTTC
CDR3 protein: CASSITGGLFYGYTF

V gene: TRBV30
clone size: .
D gene: .
J gene: TRBJ1-3
CDR3 DNA: TGTGCCTGGAGTGTAGGGGCCTCTGGAAACACCATATATTTT
CDR3 protein: CAWSVGASGNTIYF

V gene: TRBV24-1
clone size: .
D gene: TRBD2
J gene: TRBJ2-2
CDR3 DNA: TGTGCCACCAGTGACCCTGGGACTAGCGGGGCCTACACCGGGGAGCTGTTTTTT
CDR3 protein: CATSDPGTSGAYTGELFF

V gene: TRBV5-8
clone size: .
D gene: TRBD1
J gene: TRBJ1-6
CDR3 DNA: TGTGCCAGCAGCGCTCCGGGACAGGGAAGTAATTCACCCCTCCACTTT
CDR3 protein: CASSAPGQGSNSPLHF

V gene: TRBV18
clone size: .
D gene: .
J gene: TRBJ1-6
CDR3 DNA: TGTGCCAGCTCACCCCGTCGAGAGGGGGTTTTCGGTTCACCCCTCCACTTT
CDR3 protein: CASSPRREGVFGSPLHF

V gene: TRBV7-8
clone size: .
D gene: TRBD1
J gene: TRBJ1-2
CDR3 DNA: TGTGCCAGCAGCCCTCCCGGGACAGTCTATGGCTACACCTTC
CDR3 protein: CASSPPGTVYGYTF

V gene: TRBV6-4
clone size: .
D gene: .
J gene: TRBJ1-2
CDR3 DNA: TGTGCCAGCAGTTCACGAGGGGGCTACACCTTC
CDR3 protein: CASSSRGGYTF

V gene: TRBV5-1
clone size: once
D gene: TRBD2
J gene: TRBJ2-3
CDR3 DNA: TGCGCCAGCAGCATGCTAGCGGTGAGCACAGATACGCAGTATTTT
CDR3 protein: CASSMLAVSTDTQYF

V gene: TRBV7-9
clone size: .
D gene: TRBD1
J gene: TRBJ1-2
CDR3 DNA: TGTGCCAGCAGCTCCCTGAGGGGGCGGGGCTATGGCTACACCTTC
CDR3 protein: CASSSLRGRGYGYTF

V gene: TRBV7-8
clone size: .
D gene: .
J gene: TRBJ2-3
CDR3 DNA: TGTGCCAGCAGCTCTGGGGCCCGAGATACGCAGTATTTT
CDR3 protein: CASSSGARDTQYF

V gene: TRBV11-2
clone size: .
D gene: .
J gene: TRBJ1-1
CDR3 DNA: TGTGCCAGCAGCTTAGGGGCCAGCATGAACACTGAAGCTTTCTTT
CDR3 protein: CASSLGASMNTEAFF

V gene: TRBV5-6
clone size: .
D gene: TRBD1
J gene: TRBJ1-2
CDR3 DNA: TGTGCCAGCAGCTTGGCACGCGTGACAGGGACCGGGCACTATGGCTACACCTTC
CDR3 protein: CASSLARVTGTGHYGYTF

V gene: TRBV3-1/TRBV3-2
clone size: .
D gene: .
J gene: TRBJ2-6
CDR3 DNA: TGTGCCAGCAGCCCAAGTGGGGAGACTGGGGCCAACGTCCTGACTTTC
CDR3 protein: CASSPSGETGANVLTF

V gene: TRBV21-1
clone size: .
D gene: .
J gene: TRBJ1-5
CDR3 DNA: TGTGCCAGCAGCTTGCGCCCCGGCAGGTATCAGCCCCAGCATTTT
CDR3 protein: CASSLRPGRYQPQHF

V gene: TRBV3-1/TRBV3-2
clone size: .
D gene: TRBD1
J gene: TRBJ1-6
CDR3 DNA: TGTGCCAGCAGCCAGAGACAGGGGGCCCATAATTCACCCCTCCACTTT
CDR3 protein: CASSQRQGAHNSPLHF

V gene: TRBV9
clone size: many
D gene: .
J gene: TRBJ1-2
CDR3 DNA: TGTGCCAGCGGCGCGGGGGAAGGATATGGCTACACCTTC
CDR3 protein: CASGAGEGYGYTF

V gene: TRBV11-2
clone size: .
D gene: .
J gene: TRBJ2-4
CDR3 DNA: TGTGCCAGCAGCCCCGGACAGTCGAGGGACATTCAGTACTTC
CDR3 protein: CASSPGQSRDIQYF

V gene: TRBV12-5
clone size: .
D gene: TRBD2
J gene: TRBJ2-1
CDR3 DNA: TGTGCTAGTGGTTTAGCGGGGGGATACAATGAGCAGTTCTTC
CDR3 protein: CASGLAGGYNEQFF

V gene: TRBV5-1
clone size: .
D gene: TRBD1
J gene: TRBJ2-1
CDR3 DNA: TGCGCCAGCAGCATCGGGACAGCGGACAATGAGCAGTTCTTC
CDR3 protein: CASSIGTADNEQFF

V gene: TRBV5-6
clone size: .
D gene: .
J gene: TRBJ1-4
CDR3 DNA: TGTGCCAGCAGCTCAGGGACAACTAATGAAAAACTGTTTTTT
CDR3 protein: CASSSGTTNEKLFF

V gene: TRBV2
clone size: .
D gene: .
J gene: TRBJ2-1
CDR3 DNA: TGTGCCGGGATAGTAGGGGCAAGGTCCTACAATGAGCAGTTCTTC
CDR3 protein: CAGIVGARSYNEQFF

V gene: TRBV5-4
clone size: .
D gene: .
J gene: TRBJ2-5
CDR3 DNA: TGTGCCAGCAGCTTAACGGCCAGGGGTGAGACCCAGTACTTC
CDR3 protein: CASSLTARGETQYF

V gene: TRBV6-6
clone size: .
D gene: TRBD1
J gene: TRBJ1-1
CDR3 DNA: TGTGCCAGCAATGACAGGGGCCCACGGGCTTTCTTT
CDR3 protein: CASNDRGPRAFF

V gene: TRBV19
clone size: .
D gene: .
J gene: TRBJ1-4
CDR3 DNA: TGTGCCAGCACCAGGCCACAGCCTAATGAAAAACTGTTTTTT
CDR3 protein: CASTRPQPNEKLFF

V gene: TRBV7-9
clone size: many
D gene: .
J gene: TRBJ1-5
CDR3 DNA: TGTGCCAGCAGCGAATGGAGGAGCAATCAGCCCCAGCATTTT
CDR3 protein: CASSEWRSNQPQHF

V gene: TRBV6-5
clone size: .
D gene: .
J gene: TRBJ1-5
CDR3 DNA: TGTGCCAGCAGTTCCACCACAGGTCTTCAGCCCCAGCATTTT
CDR3 protein: CASSSTTGLQPQHF

V gene: TRBV3-1/TRBV3-2
clone size: .
D gene: .
J gene: TRBJ1-4
CDR3 DNA: TGTGCCAGCAGCCAAAGCGCCGGGATTCCCTGGGAAAAACTGTTTTTT
CDR3 protein: CASSQSAGIPWEKLFF

V gene: TRBV6-5
clone size: .
D gene: .
J gene: TRBJ1-5
CDR3 DNA: TGTGCCAGCAGTTACTCGCGGCGGCTGGATCAGCCCCAGCATTTT
CDR3 protein: CASSYSRRLDQPQHF

V gene: TRBV20-1
clone size: once
D gene: .
J gene: TRBJ1-1
CDR3 DNA: TGCAGTGCTAGTCGGGGGTCCTTGAACACTGAAGCTTTCTTT
CDR3 protein: CSASRGSLNTEAFF

V gene: TRBV6-5
clone size: .
D gene: .
J gene: TRBJ2-7
CDR3 DNA: TGTGCCAGCAGATCACCGGGGAAGATGGCCTACGAGCAGTACTTC
CDR3 protein: CASRSPGKMAYEQYF

V gene: TRBV6-5
clone size: .
D gene: .
J gene: TRBJ1-2
CDR3 DNA: TGTGCCAGCAGTTCTGGGGAGGCTTTCGGTGGCTACACCTTC
CDR3 protein: CASSSGEAFGGYTF

V gene: TRBV5-4
clone size: .
D gene: TRBD1
J gene: TRBJ1-1
CDR3 DNA: TGTGCCAGCAGCAAACGTCAGGGGGGGAACACTGAAGCTTTCTTT
CDR3 protein: CASSKRQGGNTEAFF

V gene: TRBV27
clone size: .
D gene: TRBD1
J gene: TRBJ2-5
CDR3 DNA: TGTGCCAGCAGTCCACTACAGGGGCAGGGAGAGACCCAGTACTTC
CDR3 protein: CASSPLQGQGETQYF

V gene: TRBV5-5
clone size: once
D gene: TRBD1
J gene: TRBJ1-1
CDR3 DNA: TGTGCCAGCAGCTTGGGACTGGACAGGGCAATGGGTGAAGCTTTCTTT
CDR3 protein: CASSLGLDRAMGEAFF

V gene: TRBV18
clone size: few
D gene: TRBD1
J gene: TRBJ1-1
CDR3 DNA: TGTGCCAGCTCACCCAACAGGGGGGCCTTGAACACTGAAGCTTTCTTT
CDR3 protein: CASSPNRGALNTEAFF

V gene: TRBV5-1
clone size: once
D gene: .
J gene: TRBJ1-6
CDR3 DNA: TGCGCCAGCAGCTTTGGGACTCCAGATTCACCCCTCCACTTT
CDR3 protein: CASSFGTPDSPLHF

V gene: TRBV19
clone size: .
D gene: .
J gene: TRBJ2-7
CDR3 DNA: TGTGCCAGTAGTATCGGAACAGGGACCTACGAGCAGTACTTC
CDR3 protein: CASSIGTGTYEQYF

V gene: TRBV2
clone size: .
D gene: .
J gene: TRBJ2-4
CDR3 DNA: TGTGCCAGCCAGGCCGACGGGGACAAAAACATTCAGTACTTC
CDR3 protein: CASQADGDKNIQYF

V gene: TRBV5-6
clone size: .
D gene: .
J gene: TRBJ2-1
CDR3 DNA: TGTGCCAGCAGCGGCTCTGCGGGGATGCAGTTCTTC
CDR3 protein: CASSGSAGMQFF

V gene: TRBV29-1
clone size: .
D gene: TRBD1
J gene: TRBJ2-2
CDR3 DNA: TGCAGCGTTGAAGTCCCTCTGACAGGGCTTACCGGGGAGCTGTTTTTT
CDR3 protein: CSVEVPLTGLTGELFF

V gene: TRBV6-4
clone size: .
D gene: TRBD1
J gene: TRBJ2-5
CDR3 DNA: TGTGCCAGCAGTCCCTCCGGGACAGGTTACGAGACCCAGTACTTC
CDR3 protein: CASSPSGTGYETQYF

V gene: TRBV19
clone size: .
D gene: TRBD1
J gene: TRBJ1-6
CDR3 DNA: TGTGCCAGTAATCAGGGGGCTGAAAATTCACCCCTCCACTTT
CDR3 protein: CASNQGAENSPLHF

V gene: TRBV3-1/TRBV3-2
clone size: .
D gene: .
J gene: TRBJ1-2
CDR3 DNA: TGTGCCAGCAGTTATAGTTCTCGACACAGCTATGGCTACACCTTC
CDR3 protein: CASSYSSRHSYGYTF

V gene: TRBV19
clone size: .
D gene: .
J gene: TRBJ1-3
CDR3 DNA: TGTGCCAGTAGTATTTCGGGGGTAGAAAACACCATATATTTT
CDR3 protein: CASSISGVENTIYF